The entry below describes one T cell receptor beta chain. TCRdb's copy holds only in-frame clones and misses some; the assay was immunoSEQ multiplex PCR. In the table there are 15,000 to 20,000 clones, nearly 90% of which are singletons. This CDR3 has 15 residues. Per germline, CDR1 SGHTA and CDR2 FQGTGA. With V trimmed by 3 bases and J by 5 bases, 4 bases remained unmatched. The sample comes from a study of blood T cell repertoires in COVID-19. The source is a human donor in a cohort sampled during active COVID-19. The sequenced sample was peripheral blood. This chain connects TRBV7-3 to TRBJ2-1; TRBD2 matches 10 bases. CDR3 in DNA: TGTGCCAGCAGCTTTACTAGCGGGAACCACAATGAGCAGTTCTTC. This sequence encodes CASSFTSGNHNEQFF.